This entry lists 23 T cell receptor beta chains sequenced from one sample in a study of Ad26.COV2.S vaccination and SARS-CoV-2 variants. Treatment defined: roughly 19 received Ad26.COV2.S at low or high dose, single or two shots; five or six received placebo; per-sample allocation not given. Specimen acquisition occurred on day 63 following the initial vaccine or placebo injection. This table comes from immunoSEQ multiplex PCR, and its TCRdb copy is limited to in-frame clones, with some not included. The sample has some 500,000 clones, 89% seen once; the top ten hold about 2.7%. Material: peripheral blood, obtained in a trial of Ad26.COV2.S vaccine versus placebo. These receptors all stem from a person aged 18-65 years who received the Ad26.COV2.S COVID-19 vaccine or a placebo.

The chain recombines TRBV9 with TRBJ2-1; 7 nucleotides match TRBD2. V lost 0 bases and J lost 9; bases outside the gene matches: 3. The germline gives CDR1 SGDLS, CDR2 YYNGEE. The CDR3 spans 13 residues. CDR3 DNA sequence: TGTGCCAGCAGCGTAGATAGCGGGCGTGAGCAGTTCTTC. This encodes CASSVDSGREQFF.

This chain links TRBV27 with TRBJ1-1; tentatively, D is TRBD1 (5 bases). The germline V gene has CDR1 MNHEY and CDR2 SMNVEV (reference sequence). This CDR3 region has 13 residues. The germline V and J ends were trimmed by 0 bases and 4 bases, with 6 bases remaining between them. CDR3 in DNA: TGTGCCAGCAGTTTATCCGGGGCCACTGAAGCTTTCTTT. This translates into CASSLSGATEAFF.

J is TRBJ2-6 and V is TRBV28; D not certain. The germline V gene has CDR1 MDHEN and CDR2 SYDVKM. CDR3 length equals 13 residues. Trimming took 8 bases from V and 2 from J, leaving 7 bases between them. The CDR3 DNA sequence: TGTGCCAGCGGTAGCACTGGGGCCAACGTCCTGACTTTC. This codes for CASGSTGANVLTF.

The rearrangement links TRBV5-4 to TRBJ2-5, with D tentatively TRBD2 (7 bases). Trimming removed 2 bases at V and 2 bases at J, with 13 bases between. The CDR3 length is 15 residues. Germline CDR1 SGHNT, CDR2 YYREEE (reference sequence). The CDR3 DNA follows: TGTGCCAGCAGCTTAAGGGGAGGGGGTCAAGAGACCCAGTACTTC. Translation: CASSLRGGGQETQYF.

CDR3 sequence (DNA): TGCGCCAGCAGCCCACGCTCTGGGAACACTGAAGCTTTCTTT. This translates into CASSPRSGNTEAFF. The chain joins TRBV4-1 to TRBJ1-1; no clear D gene. Looked up from germline, CDR1 is MGHRA and CDR2 is YSYEKL. The CDR3 consists of 14 residues. V was clipped by 4 bases and J by 1 base, with 10 bases between them.

This clone came up once. J is TRBJ1-1 and V is TRBV9; D call uncertain. V was pared by 0 bases and J by 1 base, with 10 bases between. The CDR3 has 15 residues. Per germline, CDR1 SGDLS and CDR2 YYNGEE. The CDR3 bases are TGTGCCAGCAGCGTAGGCAGGCCCGAGAACACTGAAGCTTTCTTT. This gives the protein CASSVGRPENTEAFF.

This chain links TRBV28 with TRBJ2-7; TRBD1 aligns across 8 bases. V dropped 1 base and J dropped 1; count of bases not matched to a gene: 12. Germline V gene sequence: CDR1 MDHEN, CDR2 SYDVKM. The length of the CDR3 is 18 residues. The CDR3 nucleotides are TGTGCCAGCAGTTTATACCCGGAGACAGGGGTCGGGTCCTACGAGCAGTACTTC. Protein: CASSLYPETGVGSYEQYF.

The rearrangement joins TRBV19 to TRBJ1-1; TRBD1 might be the D (5 bases). This CDR3 comprises 16 residues. V lost 0 bases and J lost 5, with 16 bases in between. Germline V gene lookup returns CDR1 LNHDA and CDR2 SQIVND (reference sequence). The CDR3 region is CASSIDPLRVRTEAFF. CDR3 in DNA: TGTGCCAGTAGTATAGATCCCCTCAGGGTGCGAACTGAAGCTTTCTTT.

The V call is TRBV18, the J call TRBJ1-2, with no clear D. The CDR3 consists of 14 residues. V lost 1 base and J 2 bases, leaving 8 bases between the germline ends. Germline V gene sequence: CDR1 KGHSH, CDR2 LQKENI. The CDR3 sequence: CASSPQGRNYGYTF. In nucleotides, the CDR3 is TGTGCCAGCTCACCACAGGGAAGAAACTATGGCTACACCTTC.

The gene calls are TRBV5-6 and TRBJ1-6, with D hard to call. The CDR3 sequence is 12 residues long. Between the trimmed V and J ends, which lost 7 bases and 11 bases, there was a span of 13 bases. The germline CDR1 and CDR2 sequences are SGHDT and YYEEEE. For the CDR3, the DNA is TGTGCCAGCGGAGAGCTCCGTGCACCCCTCCACTTT. Amino acid sequence: CASGELRAPLHF.

A few counts support this clone. The CDR3 sequence: CASSPRQDRGEQYF. CDR3 bases: TGTGCCAGCTCACCGCGACAGGACAGGGGAGAGCAGTACTTC. This chain uses TRBV18 with TRBJ2-7; 9 bases fit TRBD1. The CDR3 consists of 14 residues. The junction had 7 bases not matched to a gene; V was cut back by 3 bases and J by 7 bases. From germline, CDR1 is KGHSH and CDR2 LQKENI.

A single count supports this clone. The chain has TRBV6-5 and TRBJ2-1, with 7 nucleotides matching TRBD2. Germline CDR1 MNHEY, CDR2 SVGAGI. This CDR3 region has 14 residues. V shed 2 bases, J shed 7 bases, and the junction held 5 bases outside the gene matches. CDR3 DNA sequence: TGTGCCAGCAGTTACGGGAGGGATGGGAATGAGCAGTTCTTC. Protein: CASSYGRDGNEQFF.

V gene TRBV6-2 or TRBV6-3 combines with J gene TRBJ1-2, with a weak D call TRBD1 (5 bases). Germline CDR1 is MNHEY and CDR2 is SVGEGT. Trimming removed 6 bases at V and 6 bases at J, with 14 bases between. The CDR3 runs 13 residues. CDR3 protein: CASSTTVAHGYTF. DNA for the CDR3: TGTGCCAGCAGCACGACAGTGGCGCATGGCTACACCTTC.

V usage is TRBV7-3 and J usage is TRBJ2-1, with 9 bases matching TRBD2. The CDR3 consists of 14 residues. Unmatched junction bases numbered 5, after V lost 5 bases and J lost 6 bases. Germline CDR1 SGHTA, CDR2 FQGTGA. CDR3 bases: TGTGCCAGCAGCATAGCGGGAGCCAGCAATGAGCAGTTCTTC. Encoded protein: CASSIAGASNEQFF.

The V gene is TRBV12-3 or TRBV12-4, the J gene TRBJ1-1; D uncertain. The CDR3 extends over 13 amino acids. Trimming left V 3 bases short and J 4 bases short, with 9 bases between. The CDR3 is CASSFWEATEAFF. CDR3 nucleotide sequence: TGTGCCAGCAGTTTTTGGGAGGCCACTGAAGCTTTCTTT.

This rearrangement joins TRBV28 to TRBJ2-1; 8 nucleotides align to TRBD1. The germline V gene has CDR1 MDHEN and CDR2 SYDVKM. CDR3 length equals 15 residues. The V and J ends lost 3 bases and 9 bases, in that order; junction bases with no gene match: 10. This chain's CDR3 is CASSFPGTGHGEQFF. The DNA of the CDR3 is TGTGCCAGCAGTTTCCCGGGGACAGGCCATGGTGAGCAGTTCTTC. Supplemented by reference TRBV28 and TRBJ2-1, the full variable domain reads DVKVTQSSRYLVKRTGEKVFLECVQDMDHENMFWYRQDPGLGLRLIYFSYDVKMKEKGDIPEGYSVSREKKERFSLILESASTNQTSMYLCASSFPGTGHGEQFFGPGTRLTVL.

The rearrangement uses TRBV27 and TRBJ1-5; unclear D gene. Deletions cut 5 bases from V and 0 bases from J, with 14 bases between. The CDR3 is 16 residues long. Germline CDR1 MNHEY, CDR2 SMNVEV (reference sequence). The CDR3 region is CASSPSTDYSNQPQHF. In nucleotides, the CDR3 is TGTGCCAGCAGTCCGTCCACGGATTATAGCAATCAGCCCCAGCATTTT.

Worth noting for this clone: This sample also contains other DNA sequences that code for the same CDR3. In DNA, the CDR3 is TGTGCCAGCAGCCAAGGGGGTTCACCCCTCCACTTT. This gives the protein CASSQGGSPLHF. This rearrangement joins TRBV3-1 (or the pseudogene TRBV3-2) to TRBJ1-6; D is undetermined. Germline V gives CDR1 LGHDT, CDR2 YNNKEL (reference sequence). With 1 base removed from V and 9 bases from J, the gap between germline ends came to 4 bases. The CDR3 sequence is 12 residues long.

The rearrangement uses TRBV9 and TRBJ1-3; TRBD1 might be the D (5 bases). Trimming pared 6 bases from V and 4 bases from J, leaving 20 bases between. The CDR3 loop spans 16 amino acids. Germline loops: CDR1 SGDLS, CDR2 YYNGEE. As DNA, the CDR3 is TGTGCCAGCACCCTAGAGGCCAGGGTGGACGGAAACACCATATATTTT. Protein product: CASTLEARVDGNTIYF. The variable domain in full, completed from reference TRBV9 and TRBJ1-3, reads DSGVTQTPKHLITATGQRVTLRCSPRSGDLSVYWYQQSLDQGLQFLIQYYNGEERAKGNILERFSAQQFPDLHSELNLSSLELGDSALYFCASTLEARVDGNTIYFGEGSWLTVV.

The rearrangement joins TRBV5-1 to TRBJ2-3; possibly TRBD1 for D (6 bases). The V gene's germline CDR1 is SGHRS and CDR2 YFSETQ. V lost 5 bases, J lost 0 bases, and 13 bases lay in between. The CDR3 consists of 15 residues. For the CDR3, the DNA is TGCGCCAGCAGAGTGCAGGGGCATAGCACAGATACGCAGTATTTT. It is translated as CASRVQGHSTDTQYF.

In regard to this clone: The junction departs from the called germline gene at one end, perhaps through a read error. The rearrangement links TRBV2 to TRBJ1-1, with no clear D. The CDR3 consists of 10 residues. CDR1 is SNHLY, CDR2 FYNNEI, per germline. The CDR3 spells CALGREPSTW. CDR3 sequence (DNA): TGTGCCCTAGGGAGGGAGCCTAGTACTTGG.

This chain connects TRBV6-5 to TRBJ2-7; 9 positions match TRBD1. CDR1 and CDR2 (germline): MNHEY, SVGAGI. After removal of 5 bases from V and 4 bases from J, the junction contained 6 bases not matched to a gene. CDR3 length: 14 residues. The CDR3 sequence is CASSPTGGGYEQYF. The DNA for the CDR3 is TGTGCCAGCAGTCCCACAGGGGGCGGGTACGAGCAGTACTTC.

This chain uses TRBV9 with TRBJ2-6; D perhaps matches TRBD1 (5 bases). The CDR3 consists of 18 residues. Germline values: CDR1 SGDLS, CDR2 YYNGEE. The V and J ends lost 3 bases and 2 bases respectively, with 18 bases between them. The CDR3 DNA reads as TGTGCCAGCAGCGCCCCGGCAGGGCATAATCCTGGGGCCAACGTCCTGACTTTC. Residues: CASSAPAGHNPGANVLTF.